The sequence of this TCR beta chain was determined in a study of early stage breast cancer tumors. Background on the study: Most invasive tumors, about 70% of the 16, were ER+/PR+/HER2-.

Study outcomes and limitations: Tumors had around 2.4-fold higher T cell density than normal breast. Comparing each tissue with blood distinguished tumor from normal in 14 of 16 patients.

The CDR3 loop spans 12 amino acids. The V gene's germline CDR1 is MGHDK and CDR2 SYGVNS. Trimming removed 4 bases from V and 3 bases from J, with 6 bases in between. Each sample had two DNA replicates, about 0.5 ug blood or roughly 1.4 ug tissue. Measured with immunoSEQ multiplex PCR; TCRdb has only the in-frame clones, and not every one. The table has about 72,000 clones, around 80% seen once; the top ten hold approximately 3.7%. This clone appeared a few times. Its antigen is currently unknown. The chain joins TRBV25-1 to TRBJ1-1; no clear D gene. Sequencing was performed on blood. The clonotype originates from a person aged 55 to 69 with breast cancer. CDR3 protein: CASSGRHTEAFF. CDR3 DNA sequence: TGTGCCAGCAGTGGCAGACACACTGAAGCTTTCTTT.